A single sample gave rise to the 19 T cell receptor beta chains below, sequenced in a study of molecular identifiers for immune sequencing clone quantification. TCRdb recomputed calls from the PCR reads with MiXCR, one row per CDR3 protein. The sample consists of 250,000 to 400,000 distinct CDR3 sequences, about 20% of them appearing once. Sample: naive CD8+ T cells from blood, with Jurkat cell RNA spiked in. Subset given: FACS-sorted CD8+CD4-CCR7+CD45RA+ naive T cells. These TCRs come from a human donor in good health. Some libraries in this study had Jurkat cell RNA spiked in.

This clonotype was detected only a few times. The CDR3 nucleotides read TGTGCCAGCAGTTTTCTGCGGGACCAAGAGACCCAGTACTTC. It translates to CASSFLRDQETQYF. J is TRBJ2-5 and V is TRBV12-3 or TRBV12-4, with D possibly TRBD2 on 5 matching bases. V lost 3 bases to trimming and J lost 0 bases, with 8 bases between them. The CDR3 runs to 14 residues.

The chain has TRBV6-2 or TRBV6-3 and TRBJ2-2; D not certain. The germline V gene encodes CDR1 MNHEY and CDR2 SVGEGT. Trimming cost V 6 bases and J 3 bases, with 14 bases left between them. This CDR3 region has 15 residues. DNA of the CDR3: TGTGCCAGCAGCCTGGCGCGATACGACACCGGGGAGCTGTTTTTT. It yields the protein CASSLARYDTGELFF.

This clonotype showed up many times. V gene TRBV27 combines with J gene TRBJ2-6; D unresolved. The germline V gene encodes CDR1 MNHEY and CDR2 SMNVEV (reference sequence). The CDR3 totals 17 residues. The germline V and J ends were trimmed by 5 bases and 1 base, with 15 bases remaining between them. The CDR3 bases are TGTGCCAGCAGTGGTTTAATTGGAAGGTCTGGGGCCAACGTCCTGACTTTC. Translation: CASSGLIGRSGANVLTF.

In its sample, this clonotype was seen a few times. The chain couples TRBV13 to TRBJ1-1; TRBD1 agrees at 7 bases. The CDR3 length is 15 residues. The trim removed 3 bases at V and 0 bases at J, leaving 4 bases unmatched. Per the germline V gene, CDR1 is PRHDT and CDR2 is FYEKMQ (reference sequence). The CDR3 DNA sequence: TGTGCCAGCAGCTTTCAGGGGGGGTTGAACACTGAAGCTTTCTTT. Its protein product is CASSFQGGLNTEAFF.

This clonotype was counted many times. The V call is TRBV7-6, the J call TRBJ2-3; no reliable D call. Germline CDR1 is SGHVS and CDR2 is FNYEAQ. V shed 5 bases and J shed 2 bases, with 8 bases lying between them. The CDR3 has 13 residues. CDR3 sequence: CASSPFSTDTQYF. The CDR3, as DNA: TGTGCCAGCAGCCCATTCTCCACAGATACGCAGTATTTT.

As regards this clonotype: A much larger clone lies a single base off, so this may be a read error. The rearrangement joins TRBV12-3 or TRBV12-4 to TRBJ2-5; TRBD1 agrees at 7 bases. The CDR3 runs 12 residues. V lost 8 bases and J lost 10; bases outside the gene matches: 10. The CDR3 nucleotides read TGTGCCAGCGGGACAGACCTTCTGGACCAGTACTTC. This encodes CASGTDLLDQYF.

As DNA, the CDR3 is TGTGCCAGCAGCGTCGTTATCGCGAACACCGGGGAGCTGTTTTTT. Translation gives CASSVVIANTGELFF. V usage is TRBV7-9 and J usage is TRBJ2-2, with D uncertain. The CDR3 loop spans 15 amino acids. Looked up from germline, CDR1 is SEHNR and CDR2 is FQNEAQ (reference sequence). Trimming removed 5 bases at V and 0 bases at J, with 10 bases between.

This clonotype was detected ten times or more. The V and J genes are TRBV6-1 and TRBJ2-7; 13 bases agree with TRBD2. CDR1 and CDR2 from the germline V gene are MNHNS and SASEGT. J lost 2 bases, V lost 3 bases, and 1 base had no gene match. This CDR3 spans 15 amino acids. The CDR3 coding sequence is TGTGCCAGCAGTGACGGACTAGCGGGAGCCTACGAGCAGTACTTC. Translation gives CASSDGLAGAYEQYF.

This clonotype was observed many times. The rearrangement uses TRBV4-3 and TRBJ1-1, with D possibly being TRBD1 (6 bases). This CDR3 comprises 15 residues. V was cut by 0 bases and J by 7 bases, with 15 bases left in between. CDR1 and CDR2 from the germline V gene are LGHNA and YSLEER. CDR3 DNA: TGCGCCAGCAGCCAAGACCCTTCTGGGGGCCTTGAAGCTTTCTTT. Protein product: CASSQDPSGGLEAFF.

This clonotype was seen ten or more times. V and J are TRBV4-3 and TRBJ2-7; D remains ambiguous. V was shortened by 0 bases and J by 5 bases, with 14 bases between the two germline ends. The CDR3 is made up of 15 amino acids. Germline CDR1 is LGHNA and CDR2 is YSLEER. This chain's CDR3 is CASSQESRRSNEQYF. The CDR3 DNA reads TGCGCCAGCAGCCAAGAGTCGCGGAGAAGCAACGAGCAGTACTTC.

This clonotype appeared many times. V is TRBV6-2 or TRBV6-3 and J is TRBJ2-5; D call uncertain. Germline V CDR1 and CDR2: MNHEY, SVGEGT. This CDR3 is 12 amino acids long. With 6 bases removed from V and 7 bases from J, the gap between germline ends came to 12 bases. CDR3 DNA: TGTGCCAGCAGGGCTAGTTTTGCGACCCAGTACTTC. Amino acids: CASRASFATQYF.

There are a few counts of this clonotype. This rearrangement joins TRBV28 to TRBJ2-7; 11 bases map to TRBD2. The germline gives CDR1 MDHEN, CDR2 SYDVKM. Trimming cost V 6 bases and J 2 bases; bases outside gene matches: 6. This CDR3 has 15 amino acids. In nucleotides, the CDR3 is TGTGCCAGCAGACCTATAGCGGGAGGGGCCTACGAGCAGTACTTC. This sequence encodes CASRPIAGGAYEQYF.

This clonotype came up many times. The rearrangement links TRBV5-1 to TRBJ2-3; D uncertain. This CDR3 contains 13 residues. The germline gives CDR1 SGHRS, CDR2 YFSETQ. V was cut by 1 base and J by 2 bases, with 5 bases left in between. This chain's CDR3 is CASSLYLTDTQYF. CDR3 bases: TGCGCCAGCAGCTTGTATCTCACAGATACGCAGTATTTT.

The chain has TRBV19 and TRBJ2-3, with unresolved D. Trimming left V 0 bases short and J 2 bases short, with 15 bases between. Germline assignment: CDR1 LNHDA and CDR2 SQIVND (reference sequence). The CDR3 has 17 residues. For the CDR3, the DNA is TGTGCCAGTAGTATAGAAATTGAACAGTTAGACACAGATACGCAGTATTTT. Translation: CASSIEIEQLDTDTQYF.

As regards this clonotype: This may be a read error: a much more frequent sequence differs by one nucleotide. The chain links TRBV29-1 to TRBJ2-7; 9 bases fit TRBD1. Germline V CDR1 and CDR2: SQVTM, ANQGSEA. Losses at the gene ends were 6 bases for V and 2 bases for J; bases not matched to a gene: 11. This CDR3 is built from 15 residues. CDR3 coding DNA: TGCAGCGTGAAAGGGACAGGGAAGGGGACCTACGAGCAGTACTTC. This translates into CSVKGTGKGTYEQYF.

The table lists this clonotype with a few counts. The V and J genes are TRBV12-3 or TRBV12-4 and TRBJ2-2; 9 nucleotides line up with TRBD1. V lost 2 bases to trimming and J lost 4 bases; unmatched junction nucleotides: 14. This CDR3 region has 19 residues. The CDR3 nucleotides read TGTGCCAGCAGTTTATATCGTCTTATCGGGACAGGGACCACCGGGGAGCTGTTTTTT. Its protein is CASSLYRLIGTGTTGELFF.

The table lists this clonotype with many counts. This sequence joins TRBV4-3 and TRBJ2-3, with D unclear. The germline gives CDR1 LGHNA, CDR2 YSLEER. Trimming removed 0 bases from V and 7 bases from J, with 11 bases in between. The CDR3 length is 14 residues. CDR3 protein: CASSQDKTVNTQYF. The CDR3 coding sequence is TGCGCCAGCAGCCAAGATAAGACCGTGAATACGCAGTATTTT.

This clonotype was recorded a few times. The chain combines TRBV27 with TRBJ2-7; possibly TRBD1 for D (6 bases). Per germline, CDR1 MNHEY and CDR2 SMNVEV (reference sequence). V dropped 5 bases and J dropped 6 bases, with 17 bases sitting between them. The CDR3 loop spans 14 amino acids. CDR3 protein: CASSTEVQGLEQYF. DNA for the CDR3: TGTGCCAGCAGTACGGAGGTCCAGGGGCTCGAGCAGTACTTC.

There are many counts of this clonotype. The gene calls are TRBV20-1 and TRBJ2-3; no clear D. The germline CDR1 and CDR2 sequences are DFQATT and SNEGSKA (reference sequence). The CDR3 runs 16 residues. V lost 0 bases and J 2 bases, leaving 15 bases between the germline ends. CDR3 in amino acids: CSARDPTATFTDTQYF. The CDR3 DNA sequence: TGCAGTGCTAGAGATCCGACTGCCACTTTCACAGATACGCAGTATTTT.